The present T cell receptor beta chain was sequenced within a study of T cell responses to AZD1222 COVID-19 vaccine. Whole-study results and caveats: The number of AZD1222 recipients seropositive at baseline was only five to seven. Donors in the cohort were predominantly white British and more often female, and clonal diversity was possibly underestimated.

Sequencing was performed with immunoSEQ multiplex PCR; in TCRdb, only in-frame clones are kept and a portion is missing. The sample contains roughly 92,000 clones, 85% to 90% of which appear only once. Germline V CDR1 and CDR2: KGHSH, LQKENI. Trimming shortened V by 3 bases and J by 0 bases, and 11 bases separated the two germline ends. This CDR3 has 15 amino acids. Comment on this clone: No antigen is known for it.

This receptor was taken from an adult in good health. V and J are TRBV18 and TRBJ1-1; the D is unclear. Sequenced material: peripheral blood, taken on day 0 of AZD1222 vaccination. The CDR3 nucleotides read TGTGCCAGCTCACCGTCCGGGAGCGTGAACACTGAAGCTTTCTTT. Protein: CASSPSGSVNTEAFF.